This T cell receptor beta chain was sequenced during a study of early T cells in non-severe SARS-CoV-2 infection. Overall study findings and caveats: VDJdb matches were skewed toward anti-spike CD8 T cell responses.

A remark on this clonotype: Antigen: not known.

CDR3 length: 13 amino acids. The germline V and J ends were trimmed by 4 bases and 4 bases, with 9 bases remaining between them. Germline V gene data show CDR1 as LGHDT and CDR2 as YNNKEL (reference sequence). Attachment of unique molecular identifiers was made to individual cDNA molecules. From the 5' RACE reads, TCRdb called clonotypes with MiXCR, one entry per CDR3 protein. The sample records tens of thousands of distinct CDR3 sequences, 10% to 15% being singletons. The sequence came from an adult who was a healthcare worker with PCR-confirmed SARS-CoV-2 infection or an uninfected control (not recorded which). The chain carries TRBV3-1 and TRBJ2-3; weak D call: TRBD2 (6 bases). What was sequenced was whole blood. CDR3 sequence reads: CASSLGSPDTQYF. The CDR3 DNA reads TGTGCCAGCAGCCTCGGGAGTCCAGATACGCAGTATTTT.